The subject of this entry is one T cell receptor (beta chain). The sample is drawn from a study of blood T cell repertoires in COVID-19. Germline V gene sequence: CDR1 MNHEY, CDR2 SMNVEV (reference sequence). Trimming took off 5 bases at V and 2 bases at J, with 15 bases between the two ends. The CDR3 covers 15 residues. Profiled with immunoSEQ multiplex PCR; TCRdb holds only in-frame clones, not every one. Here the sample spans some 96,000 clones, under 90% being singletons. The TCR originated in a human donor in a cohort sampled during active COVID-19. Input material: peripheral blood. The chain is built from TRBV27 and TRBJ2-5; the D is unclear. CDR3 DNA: TGTGCCAGCAGTCCTTCCTTTCGGGTTCAAGAGACCCAGTACTTC. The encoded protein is CASSPSFRVQETQYF.